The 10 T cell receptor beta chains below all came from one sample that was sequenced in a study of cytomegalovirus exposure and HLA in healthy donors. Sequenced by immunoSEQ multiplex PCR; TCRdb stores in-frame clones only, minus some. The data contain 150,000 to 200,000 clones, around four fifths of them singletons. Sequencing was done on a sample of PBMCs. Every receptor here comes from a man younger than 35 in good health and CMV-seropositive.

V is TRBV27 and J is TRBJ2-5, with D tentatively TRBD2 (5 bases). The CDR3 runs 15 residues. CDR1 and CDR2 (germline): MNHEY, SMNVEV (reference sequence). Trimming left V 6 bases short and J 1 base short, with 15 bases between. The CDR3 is CASSRIAQLQETQYF. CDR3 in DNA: TGTGCCAGCAGCCGCATAGCGCAGCTCCAAGAGACCCAGTACTTC.

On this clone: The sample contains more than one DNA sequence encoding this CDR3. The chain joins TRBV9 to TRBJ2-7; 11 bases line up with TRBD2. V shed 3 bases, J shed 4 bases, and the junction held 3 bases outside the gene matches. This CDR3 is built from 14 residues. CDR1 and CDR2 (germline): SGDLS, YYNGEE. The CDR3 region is CASSAGTSGYEQYF. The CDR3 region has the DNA TGTGCCAGCAGCGCCGGGACTAGCGGTTACGAGCAGTACTTC.

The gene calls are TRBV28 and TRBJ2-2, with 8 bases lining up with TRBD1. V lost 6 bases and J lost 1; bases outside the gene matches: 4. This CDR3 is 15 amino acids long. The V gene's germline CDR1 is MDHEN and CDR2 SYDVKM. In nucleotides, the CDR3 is TGTGCCAGCAGGCCCGGGACAGGGAACACCGGGGAGCTGTTTTTT. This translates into CASRPGTGNTGELFF.

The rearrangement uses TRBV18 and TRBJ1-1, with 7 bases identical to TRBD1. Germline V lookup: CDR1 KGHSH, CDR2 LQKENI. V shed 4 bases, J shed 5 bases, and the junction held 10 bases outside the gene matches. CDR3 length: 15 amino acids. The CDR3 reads CASSRRTGGVTEAFF. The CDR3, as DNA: TGTGCCAGCTCACGTAGGACAGGCGGCGTTACTGAAGCTTTCTTT.

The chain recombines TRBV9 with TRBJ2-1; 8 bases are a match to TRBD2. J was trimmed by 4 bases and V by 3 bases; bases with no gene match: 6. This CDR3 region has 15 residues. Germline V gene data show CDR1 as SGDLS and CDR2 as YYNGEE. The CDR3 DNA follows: TGTGCCAGCAGCGGTAGCGGGACACGATACAATGAGCAGTTCTTC. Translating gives CASSGSGTRYNEQFF.

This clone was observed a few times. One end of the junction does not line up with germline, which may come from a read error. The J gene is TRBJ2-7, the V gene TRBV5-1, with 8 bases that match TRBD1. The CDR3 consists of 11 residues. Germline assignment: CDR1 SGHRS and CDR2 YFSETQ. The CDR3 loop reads CASSWRDRSPF. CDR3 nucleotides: TGCGCCAGCAGCTGGCGGGACAGGTCTCCCTTC.

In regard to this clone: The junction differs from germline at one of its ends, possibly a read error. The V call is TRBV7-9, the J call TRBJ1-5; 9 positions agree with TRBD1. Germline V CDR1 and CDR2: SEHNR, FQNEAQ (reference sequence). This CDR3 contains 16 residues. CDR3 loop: CASSLPSGTGYHPQHF. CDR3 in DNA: TGTGCCAGCAGCTTACCATCCGGGACAGGGTATCACCCCCAGCATTTT.

In DNA, the CDR3 is TGTGCCAGCAGCCGATCGTCTAGCGAGAGCTCCTACGAGCAGTACTTC. It codes for CASSRSSSESSYEQYF. J is TRBJ2-7 and V is TRBV7-9; a possible D gene is TRBD2 (6 bases). Trimming cost V 5 bases and J 0 bases, with 17 bases left between them. This CDR3 spans 16 amino acids. Germline assignment: CDR1 SEHNR and CDR2 FQNEAQ (reference sequence).

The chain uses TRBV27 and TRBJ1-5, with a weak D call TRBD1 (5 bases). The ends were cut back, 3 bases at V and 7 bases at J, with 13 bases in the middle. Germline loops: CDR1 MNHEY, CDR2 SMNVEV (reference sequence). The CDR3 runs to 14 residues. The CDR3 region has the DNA TGTGCCAGCAGTTTCGCCAGGGTGCGGCAGCCCCAGCATTTT. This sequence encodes CASSFARVRQPQHF.

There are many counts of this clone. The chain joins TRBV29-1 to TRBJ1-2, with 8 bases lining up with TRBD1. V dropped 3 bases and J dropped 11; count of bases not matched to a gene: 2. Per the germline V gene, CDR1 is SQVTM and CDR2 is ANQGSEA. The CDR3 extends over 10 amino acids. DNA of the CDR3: TGCAGCGTTGAGCAGGGGGCTTACACCTTC. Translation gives CSVEQGAYTF.